This record looks at one T cell receptor beta chain sequence and its context. Its target is unknown. This entry belongs to a study of identical twins. The study, taken as a whole, reports: Cross-sectional statistical analysis was relied on for the conclusions, without the same donors being followed.

Using its own MiXCR run on the 5' RACE reads, TCRdb lists one record per CDR3 protein. The sample records a few hundred thousand distinct CDR3 sequences, around a tenth being singletons. The germline V gene encodes CDR1 DFQATT and CDR2 SNEGSKA (reference sequence). This CDR3 has 15 amino acids. Trimming cost V 6 bases and J 2 bases; bases outside gene matches: 11. A further study also used this sample, focusing on yellow fever vaccine responses in identical twins.

This TCR was recovered from a woman younger than 35 in good health. This chain joins TRBV20-1 and TRBJ2-7, with 9 bases aligning to TRBD2. The specimen sequenced was PBMCs. The CDR3 here is CSATSGLANAYEQYF. The CDR3 DNA is TGCAGTGCCACCTCCGGACTAGCGAACGCCTACGAGCAGTACTTC.